These T cell receptor beta chains were read from a single sample in a study of cytomegalovirus exposure and HLA in healthy donors. Data came from immunoSEQ multiplex PCR; TCRdb stores just in-frame clones and leaves some out. The table lists 150,000 or so clones, around 74% of them singletons. The sample was PBMCs. These receptors all stem from a female donor in good health and CMV-seronegative. Both conserved end residues are part of each CDR3. D genes are given only for firm matches. Clone size is given for some rows only: seen once, a few or many times, or a class if the clone is expanded.

V	J	D	size	CDR3	DNA
TRBV2	TRBJ2-6	TRBD1	NA	CASIKGQGSSGANVLTF	TGTGCCAGCATTAAAGGACAGGGAAGCTCTGGGGCCAACGTCCTGACTTTC
TRBV19	TRBJ1-3	NA	once	CASRLEGAGNTIYF	TGTGCCAGTAGGCTAGAGGGGGCTGGAAACACCATATATTTT
TRBV30	TRBJ2-3	NA	NA	CAWSARLADTQYF	TGTGCCTGGAGTGCGAGGCTAGCAGATACGCAGTATTTT
TRBV9	TRBJ1-5	NA	NA	CASSVGPGHLQPQHF	TGTGCCAGCAGCGTAGGGCCGGGACACCTCCAGCCCCAGCATTTT
TRBV2	TRBJ2-2	NA	NA	CAIRETDRLNTGELFF	TGTGCCATCCGTGAGACAGACAGGTTGAACACCGGGGAGCTGTTTTTT
TRBV27	TRBJ1-1	NA	NA	CASSPYAGYTEAFF	TGTGCCAGCAGTCCCTACGCAGGGTACACTGAAGCTTTCTTT
TRBV19	TRBJ1-5	TRBD1	NA	CAIGQGARSNQPQHF	TGTGCCATTGGACAGGGGGCTAGGAGCAATCAGCCCCAGCATTTT
TRBV5-4	TRBJ2-3	NA	once	CASSSSDTQYF	TGTGCCAGCAGCTCCTCAGATACGCAGTATTTT
TRBV5-5	TRBJ2-7	NA	NA	CASSETGIEQYF	TGTGCCAGCAGCGAAACAGGGATTGAGCAGTACTTC
TRBV7-9	TRBJ2-2	TRBD2	once	CASSLKRGGAVGELFF	TGTGCCAGCAGCTTAAAGCGGGGGGGCGCGGTCGGGGAGCTGTTTTTT
TRBV7-2	TRBJ2-3	TRBD2	NA	CASSLTLAGGDTQYF	TGTGCCAGCAGCTTAACGCTAGCGGGGGGAGATACGCAGTATTTT
TRBV21-1	TRBJ1-5	NA	NA	CASSKLARVGPQHF	TGTGCCAGCAGCAAACTGGCCAGGGTTGGGCCCCAGCATTTT
TRBV7-8	TRBJ2-7	TRBD2	NA	CASSSGTTPGAYEQYF	TGTGCCAGCAGCTCAGGGACTACCCCTGGCGCCTACGAGCAGTACTTC
TRBV7-2	TRBJ1-1	TRBD1	NA	CASSFPGGNTEAFF	TGTGCCAGCAGCTTCCCAGGGGGGAACACTGAAGCTTTCTTT
TRBV2	TRBJ1-5	TRBD1	NA	CATRTGDQPQHF	TGTGCCACCCGGACAGGGGATCAGCCCCAGCATTTT
TRBV11-2	TRBJ2-5	NA	NA	CASSATGGRAETQYF	TGTGCCAGCAGCGCAACAGGGGGGAGGGCGGAGACCCAGTACTTC
TRBV13	TRBJ2-7	NA	NA	CASSPPDSFEQYF	TGTGCCAGCAGCCCGCCCGACAGCTTCGAGCAGTACTTC
TRBV30	TRBJ1-1	NA	once	CALNRVAEAFF	TGTGCCTTAAACAGGGTGGCTGAAGCTTTCTTT
TRBV7-6	TRBJ2-7	NA	NA	CASSPDPQGGDYEQYF	TGTGCCAGCAGCCCCGACCCACAGGGAGGGGACTACGAGCAGTACTTC
TRBV7-9	TRBJ1-1	TRBD1	NA	CASRGQPNTEAFF	TGTGCCAGTCGGGGACAGCCGAACACTGAAGCTTTCTTT
TRBV6-5	TRBJ1-5	NA	NA	CASSYRDSQPQHF	TGTGCCAGCAGTTATAGGGACTCTCAGCCCCAGCATTTT
TRBV29-1	TRBJ2-5	NA	NA	CSRKERVREETQYF	TGCAGTCGTAAAGAGAGGGTCCGGGAAGAGACCCAGTACTTC
TRBV4-3	TRBJ2-7	NA	NA	CASSRGDGDYEQYF	TGCGCCAGCAGCCGGGGGGACGGGGATTACGAGCAGTACTTC
TRBV10-3	TRBJ2-7	TRBD1	NA	CAISAELQGAQYF	TGTGCCATCAGCGCGGAACTGCAGGGGGCCCAGTACTTC
TRBV30	TRBJ2-7	TRBD2	NA	CALGLAAYEQYF	TGTGCCTTGGGACTAGCGGCCTACGAGCAGTACTTC
TRBV27	TRBJ2-6	NA	NA	CASSLGAAGANVLTF	TGTGCCAGCAGTTTAGGGGCAGCTGGGGCCAACGTCCTGACTTTC
TRBV4-3	TRBJ1-6	NA	NA	CASSQEQGLGSPLHF	TGCGCCAGCAGCCAAGAGCAGGGGTTAGGGTCACCCCTCCACTTT
TRBV6-5	TRBJ2-6	NA	NA	CAASGRISGANVLTF	TGTGCCGCCAGCGGACGGATCTCTGGGGCCAACGTCCTGACTTTC
TRBV28	TRBJ2-7	TRBD2	few	CASSSPQTSGRIPTYEQYF	TGTGCCAGCAGTTCCCCCCAAACTAGCGGGAGAATCCCGACCTACGAGCAGTACTTC
TRBV25-1	TRBJ2-1	TRBD2	few	CASSEGGDSYNEQFF	TGTGCCAGCAGTGAGGGAGGGGACTCCTACAATGAGCAGTTCTTC
TRBV7-8	TRBJ1-4	NA	NA	CASSSSRATNEKLFF	TGTGCCAGCAGCTCCTCCCGTGCAACTAATGAAAAACTGTTTTTT
TRBV7-9	TRBJ2-7	NA	NA	CASSSGLSRYEQYF	TGTGCCAGCAGCAGTGGCTTATCCCGCTACGAGCAGTACTTC
TRBV4-1	TRBJ2-1	TRBD2	NA	CASSQVRASGRTYNEQFF	TGCGCCAGCAGCCAAGTCAGGGCTAGCGGGCGAACCTACAATGAGCAGTTCTTC
TRBV10-2	TRBJ2-7	NA	NA	CASSFDSLITYEQYF	TGCGCCAGCAGCTTTGACAGTTTAATCACCTACGAGCAGTACTTC
TRBV7-9	TRBJ1-5	TRBD1	NA	CASSPLPTGGGHQPQHF	TGTGCCAGCAGCCCACTCCCCACAGGGGGTGGGCATCAGCCCCAGCATTTT
TRBV2	TRBJ2-1	TRBD1	NA	CASRTGGVYNEQFF	TGTGCCAGCAGGACAGGGGGCGTCTACAATGAGCAGTTCTTC
TRBV18	TRBJ2-5	NA	NA	CASSQADGEETQYF	TGTGCCAGCTCACAAGCGGACGGCGAAGAGACCCAGTACTTC
TRBV11-1	TRBJ2-7	NA	NA	CASSRAGSYEQYF	TGTGCCAGCTCCAGGGCAGGGTCCTACGAGCAGTACTTC
TRBV20-1	TRBJ2-1	TRBD1	NA	CSAHRGDEQFF	TGCAGTGCGCACAGGGGGGATGAGCAGTTCTTC
TRBV29-1	TRBJ2-5	TRBD1	NA	CSEIIPDRDGQETQYF	TGCAGCGAAATAATCCCCGACAGGGACGGGCAAGAGACCCAGTACTTC
TRBV2	TRBJ1-5	TRBD1	few	CASRSTGDSQPQHF	TGTGCCAGCAGATCTACAGGGGATAGTCAGCCCCAGCATTTT
TRBV6-1	TRBJ2-7	TRBD1	NA	CASSRDRLYEQYF	TGTGCCAGCAGCCGGGACAGGCTCTACGAGCAGTACTTC
TRBV19	TRBJ2-1	TRBD2	NA	CASSIGTSGSFGEQFF	TGTGCCAGTAGTATAGGAACTAGCGGGAGTTTCGGTGAGCAGTTCTTC
TRBV28	TRBJ1-1	NA	many	CASSPRTEAFF	TGTGCCAGCAGTCCCCGGACTGAAGCTTTCTTT
TRBV5-1	TRBJ1-2	NA	NA	CASSLDADINYGYTF	TGCGCCAGCAGCTTGGACGCCGACATTAACTATGGCTACACCTTC
TRBV7-9	TRBJ1-1	TRBD1	NA	CASSLPDRVTEAFF	TGTGCCAGCAGCCTCCCAGACAGGGTCACTGAAGCTTTCTTT
TRBV5-1	TRBJ2-7	NA	NA	CASSLSGSTEQYF	TGCGCCAGCAGCTTATCAGGTTCTACCGAGCAGTACTTC
TRBV9	TRBJ2-3	TRBD2	NA	CASTGLASTDTQYF	TGTGCCAGCACAGGACTAGCGAGCACAGATACGCAGTATTTT
TRBV28	TRBJ2-7	TRBD1	NA	CASSLRDRTYEQYF	TGTGCCAGCAGTTTACGGGACAGAACCTACGAGCAGTACTTC
TRBV6-6	TRBJ1-2	NA	NA	CASSYSGPTGGYTF	TGTGCCAGCAGTTACTCGGGGCCCACCGGCGGCTACACCTTC